This entry lists 21 T cell receptor beta chains sequenced from one sample in a study of cytomegalovirus exposure and HLA in healthy donors. 13 Jbeta primers and 60 Vbeta primers were used for the PCR. The assay was immunoSEQ multiplex PCR, and TCRdb's table has in-frame clones only and misses some. The sample consists of roughly 170,000 clones, around 81% of them appearing once. Sequences were obtained from PBMCs. The receptors stem from a woman aged 30 to 39 in good health and CMV-seronegative.

The chain employs TRBV7-5 and TRBJ2-7; the table's D call TRBD2 went unverified against the DNA. TRBV7-5 is assigned pseudogene status. The CDR3 has 15 amino acids. Written as DNA, the CDR3 is TGTGCCAGAAGCTTAAAACCCCCTGAGTATGCCCCTCTAAGCTTC. As protein: CARSLKPPEYAPLSF.

The DNA of the CDR3 is TGTGCCAGCCTTGACAGGATTAATGAAAAACTGTTTTTT. Protein sequence: CASLDRINEKLFF. The chain employs TRBV27 and TRBJ1-4, with D perhaps TRBD1 (6 bases). This CDR3 is 13 amino acids long. The V gene lost 8 bases and the J gene lost 4 bases, with 11 bases spanning the gap. Germline CDR1 reads MNHEY; CDR2 reads SMNVEV (reference sequence).

J is TRBJ2-7 and V is TRBV28, with 10 bases identical to TRBD2. The CDR3 spans 16 residues. The V and J ends lost 2 bases and 1 base, in that order; junction bases with no gene match: 5. Per the germline V gene, CDR1 is MDHEN and CDR2 is SYDVKM. The CDR3, as DNA: TGTGCCAGCAGTTTACCGCTTAGCGGGAGGTCCTACGAGCAGTACTTC. It encodes CASSLPLSGRSYEQYF. Full variable domain (missing parts from reference TRBV28 and TRBJ2-7): DVKVTQSSRYLVKRTGEKVFLECVQDMDHENMFWYRQDPGLGLRLIYFSYDVKMKEKGDIPEGYSVSREKKERFSLILESASTNQTSMYLCASSLPLSGRSYEQYFGPGTRLTVT.

The chain is built from TRBV6-6 and TRBJ2-7; TRBD1 matches at 11 bases. With V trimmed by 8 bases and J by 6 bases, 15 bases remained unmatched. The CDR3 is made up of 16 amino acids. Germline CDR1 reads MNHNY; CDR2 reads SVGAGI (reference sequence). The CDR3 sequence is CASPEADRGRPCEQYF. Written as DNA, the CDR3 is TGTGCCAGCCCAGAGGCGGACAGGGGGCGTCCCTGCGAGCAGTACTTC.

The V and J genes are TRBV28 and TRBJ1-5, with 7 bases identical to TRBD1. V was clipped by 5 bases and J by 1 base; unmatched bases: 8. The CDR3 has 16 residues. Germline V gene sequence: CDR1 MDHEN, CDR2 SYDVKM. For the CDR3, the DNA is TGTGCCAGCAGTCCGTTGGAGACAGGGAGCAATCAGCCCCAGCATTTT. Translating it yields CASSPLETGSNQPQHF. Together with reference TRBV28 and TRBJ1-5, the CDR3 gives the full variable domain: DVKVTQSSRYLVKRTGEKVFLECVQDMDHENMFWYRQDPGLGLRLIYFSYDVKMKEKGDIPEGYSVSREKKERFSLILESASTNQTSMYLCASSPLETGSNQPQHFGDGTRLSIL.

This clone was seen once. V and J are TRBV19 and TRBJ2-6; weak D call: TRBD1 (6 bases). This CDR3 contains 16 residues. Germline V lookup: CDR1 LNHDA, CDR2 SQIVND (reference sequence). Trimming cost V 9 bases and J 1 base, with 16 bases left between them. The CDR3 coding sequence is TGTGCCAGCACCTCGTACAGGGTTTCTGGGGCCAACGTCCTGACTTTC. Translation: CASTSYRVSGANVLTF.

The rearrangement uses TRBV6-1 and TRBJ2-1, with TRBD2 matching 10 bases. This CDR3 region has 15 residues. Germline CDR1 MNHNS, CDR2 SASEGT. The V and J ends lost 6 bases and 7 bases, in that order; junction bases with no gene match: 9. CDR3 residues: CASSSAGGPWNEQFF. The DNA of the CDR3 is TGTGCCAGCAGCTCAGCGGGAGGGCCATGGAATGAGCAGTTCTTC.

This sequence joins TRBV9 and TRBJ2-2, with 12 positions matching TRBD2. From germline, CDR1 is SGDLS and CDR2 YYNGEE. With 0 bases clipped from V and 0 bases from J, the junction kept 6 bases outside the gene matches. This CDR3 is built from 19 residues. CDR3 amino acids: CASSVGLAGGHANTGELFF. As DNA, the CDR3 is TGTGCCAGCAGCGTAGGGCTAGCGGGAGGGCATGCGAACACCGGGGAGCTGTTTTTT.

The rearrangement joins TRBV6-5 to TRBJ2-2; TRBD2 agrees at 7 bases. Germline assignment: CDR1 MNHEY and CDR2 SVGAGI. The V gene end was trimmed by 5 bases and the J gene end by 9 bases; junction bases not matched to a gene: 12. The CDR3 sequence is 15 residues long. CDR3 amino acids: CASSTISDGRRELFF. The CDR3 bases are TGTGCCAGCAGTACCATTTCGGACGGGAGGAGGGAGCTGTTTTTT.

The chain recombines TRBV28 with TRBJ2-5; D is ambiguous. V was trimmed by 5 bases and J by 6 bases, leaving 7 bases between them. Per the germline V gene, CDR1 is MDHEN and CDR2 is SYDVKM. CDR3 length: 11 amino acids. CDR3 protein: CASSPRQTQYF. CDR3 DNA: TGTGCCAGCAGTCCCAGGCAGACCCAGTACTTC.

The V and J genes are TRBV15 and TRBJ2-1; TRBD1 might be the D (6 bases). This CDR3 comprises 14 residues. Germline loops: CDR1 LNHNV, CDR2 YYDKDF (reference sequence). V shed 8 bases and J shed 4 bases, with 15 bases lying between them. CDR3 protein: CATARTGQYNEQFF. The CDR3 coding sequence is TGTGCCACCGCGCGAACGGGACAATACAATGAGCAGTTCTTC.

This chain links TRBV4-3 with TRBJ2-7; 9 bases match TRBD1. This CDR3 has 17 residues. The V gene's germline CDR1 is LGHNA and CDR2 YSLEER. J was trimmed by 1 base and V by 0 bases; bases with no gene match: 7. The CDR3 bases are TGCGCCAGCAGCCAAGATGTGGCAGGACAGGGGTCCTACGAGCAGTACTTC. Translation: CASSQDVAGQGSYEQYF.

V and J are TRBV11-2 and TRBJ1-3; no definite D call. Germline CDR1 is SGHAT and CDR2 is FQNNGV. The length of the CDR3 is 13 residues. Deletions cut 5 bases from V and 2 bases from J, with 7 bases between. The DNA for the CDR3 is TGTGCCAGCAGCCCAAGCGCTGGAAACACCATATATTTT. This sequence encodes CASSPSAGNTIYF.

The chain is built from TRBV28 and TRBJ2-7; TRBD1 agrees at 7 bases. The CDR3 totals 14 residues. CDR1 MDHEN and CDR2 SYDVKM come from the germline V gene. V dropped 3 bases and J dropped 6; count of bases not matched to a gene: 8. Here the CDR3 DNA reads TGTGCCAGCAGTTTCGCCGGGACAGCAAGCGAGCAGTACTTC. Residues: CASSFAGTASEQYF.

The CDR3 loop is CASSYRTGISEQYF. The CDR3 nucleotides read TGTGCCAGCAGCTATCGGACAGGGATAAGCGAGCAGTACTTC. The J gene is TRBJ2-7, the V gene TRBV5-4; 8 nucleotides line up with TRBD1. V shed 3 bases, J shed 6 bases, and the junction held 8 bases outside the gene matches. Germline CDR1 is SGHNT and CDR2 is YYREEE (reference sequence). The CDR3 has 14 amino acids.

In regard to this clone: The junction does not match germline at one end; this may be a read error. The V call is TRBV15, the J call TRBJ2-4, with TRBD1 matching over 7 bases. Germline assignment: CDR1 LNHNV and CDR2 YYDKDF (reference sequence). The CDR3 covers 14 residues. The CDR3 sequence is CATSTRDRVNSQYF. The CDR3 DNA follows: TGTGCCACCAGCACCCGGGACAGAGTAAACAGTCAGTACTTC.

V and J are TRBV28 and TRBJ1-6, with a tentative D call TRBD1 (6 bases). With 7 bases removed from V and 13 bases from J, the gap between germline ends came to 20 bases. CDR1 is MDHEN, CDR2 SYDVKM, per germline. This CDR3 has 14 amino acids. CDR3 in amino acids: CASTPRGSRVPLHF. The DNA for the CDR3 is TGTGCCAGCACCCCGAGGGGGAGTAGGGTGCCCCTCCACTTT.

This chain uses TRBV27 with TRBJ2-5; 8 bases fit TRBD1. The closer fit of TRBJ2-7 to the DNA end suggests the J call may be wrong. Germline V gene lookup returns CDR1 MNHEY and CDR2 SMNVEV (reference sequence). There are 15 residues in the CDR3. This CDR3 is CASSLSSGQAYEQYF. DNA for the CDR3: TGTGCCAGCAGTTTATCTTCGGGACAGGCCTACGAGCAGTACTTC.

V and J are TRBV11-2 and TRBJ2-7, with 10 nucleotides matching TRBD1. This CDR3 spans 15 amino acids. Looked up from germline, CDR1 is SGHAT and CDR2 is FQNNGV. Trimming at V came to 3 bases and at J to 0 bases, leaving 2 bases not matched to a gene. This CDR3 is CASSFGTGASYEQYF. The CDR3 DNA sequence: TGTGCCAGCAGCTTCGGGACAGGGGCCTCCTACGAGCAGTACTTC.

The sample holds one count of this clone. For the CDR3, the DNA is TGTGCCAGCAGCTTCGGACAGGGGGCTCGGAATTCACCCCTCCACTTT. Residues: CASSFGQGARNSPLHF. The chain carries TRBV7-8 and TRBJ1-6; 11 bases are shared with TRBD1. Per the germline V gene, CDR1 is SGHVS and CDR2 is FQNEAQ. The length of the CDR3 is 16 residues. Trimming removed 3 bases from V and 7 bases from J; junction bases left unmatched: 5.

The chain recombines TRBV7-9 with TRBJ2-7; 9 nucleotides align to TRBD1. Per the germline V gene, CDR1 is SEHNR and CDR2 is FQNEAQ (reference sequence). The CDR3 has 15 residues. Losses at the gene ends were 5 bases for V and 4 bases for J; bases not matched to a gene: 9. CDR3 sequence (DNA): TGTGCCAGCAGCCCCCGGACAGGGGAAGTTTACGAGCAGTACTTC. As protein: CASSPRTGEVYEQYF.